The subject of this entry is one T cell receptor beta chain. The record originates from a study of PD-L1 blockade in urothelial cancer. Study in general: Prior exposure to chemotherapy in patients amounted to 0 to 3 regimens received.

Sequencing was performed with immunoSEQ multiplex PCR; in TCRdb, only in-frame clones are kept and a portion is missing. The sample contains around 45,000 clones, roughly 91% of which appear only once. The germline V gene encodes CDR1 SGHTA and CDR2 FQGNSA. This CDR3 region has 13 residues. V was cut by 5 bases and J by 9 bases, with 14 bases left in between. This rearrangement joins TRBV7-2 to TRBJ1-5; no clear D gene. The receptor was isolated from a woman aged 60-75 years with urothelial cancer. The source material was PBMCs, sampled around atezolizumab (anti-PD-L1) treatment. CDR3 coding DNA: TGTGCCAGCAGCGCCAGCGTACTATGGCCCCAGCATTTT. Amino acid sequence: CASSASVLWPQHF.